Below, one T cell receptor (beta chain) is given with its context. The antigen remains unidentified. The data are from a study of response to subunit inactivated influenza vaccine. Study findings and constraints: After each seasonal influenza vaccination, few new T cells are recruited, the authors suggested.

This CDR3 is built from 16 residues. The V end was cut by 6 bases, the J end by 6 bases, with 20 bases between. From germline, CDR1 is SEHNR and CDR2 FQNEAQ (reference sequence). TCRdb reprocessed the RT-PCR reads with MiXCR, giving one entry per CDR3 protein. The sample records 600,000 to 700,000 distinct CDR3 sequences, 11% to 15% being singletons. This TCR was sampled from a man aged 50-60 years who received an inactivated influenza vaccine. The chain carries TRBV7-9 and TRBJ1-4, with no clear D. Sample: PBMCs from blood, taken about 14 days before vaccination. The CDR3 loop is CASSGPGARKDEKLFF. CDR3 DNA sequence: TGTGCCAGCAGTGGACCGGGAGCCCGGAAGGATGAAAAACTGTTTTTT.